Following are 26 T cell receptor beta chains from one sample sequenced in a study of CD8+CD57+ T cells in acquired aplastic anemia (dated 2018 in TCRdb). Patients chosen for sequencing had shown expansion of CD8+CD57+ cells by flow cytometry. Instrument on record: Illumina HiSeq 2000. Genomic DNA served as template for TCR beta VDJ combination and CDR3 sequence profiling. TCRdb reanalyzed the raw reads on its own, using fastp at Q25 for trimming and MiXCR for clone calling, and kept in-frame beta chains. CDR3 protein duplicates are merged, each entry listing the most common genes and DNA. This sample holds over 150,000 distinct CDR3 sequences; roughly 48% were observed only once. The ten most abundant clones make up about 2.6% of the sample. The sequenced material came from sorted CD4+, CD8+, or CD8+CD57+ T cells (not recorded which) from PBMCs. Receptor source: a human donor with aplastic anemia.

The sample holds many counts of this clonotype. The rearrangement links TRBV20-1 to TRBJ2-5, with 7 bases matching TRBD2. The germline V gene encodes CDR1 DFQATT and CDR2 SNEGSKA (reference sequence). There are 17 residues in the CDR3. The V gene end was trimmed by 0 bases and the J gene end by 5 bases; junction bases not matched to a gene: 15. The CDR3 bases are TGCAGTGCTAGAGATCTCCGACTAGCTGGGGAAAGGGAGACCCAGTACTTC. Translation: CSARDLRLAGERETQYF.

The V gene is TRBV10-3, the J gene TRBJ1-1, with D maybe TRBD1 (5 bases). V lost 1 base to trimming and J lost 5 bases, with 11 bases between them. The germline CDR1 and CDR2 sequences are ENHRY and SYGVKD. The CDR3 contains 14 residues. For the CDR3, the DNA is TGTGCCATCAGTGAGTGGGGGGAGAGTACTGAAGCTTTCTTT. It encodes CAISEWGESTEAFF.

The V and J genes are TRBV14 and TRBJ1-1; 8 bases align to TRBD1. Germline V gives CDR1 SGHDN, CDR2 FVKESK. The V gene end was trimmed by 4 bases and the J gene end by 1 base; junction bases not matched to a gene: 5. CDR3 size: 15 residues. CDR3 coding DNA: TGTGCCAGCAGCCGCAGGGGGCAAGCGAACACTGAAGCTTTCTTT. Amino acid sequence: CASSRRGQANTEAFF.

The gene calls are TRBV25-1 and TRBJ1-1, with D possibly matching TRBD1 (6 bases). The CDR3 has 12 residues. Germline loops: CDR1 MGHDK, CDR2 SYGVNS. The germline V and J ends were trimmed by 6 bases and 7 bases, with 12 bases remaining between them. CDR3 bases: TGTGCCAGCAGAACAGGGTCAGGTGAAGCTTTCTTT. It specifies CASRTGSGEAFF.

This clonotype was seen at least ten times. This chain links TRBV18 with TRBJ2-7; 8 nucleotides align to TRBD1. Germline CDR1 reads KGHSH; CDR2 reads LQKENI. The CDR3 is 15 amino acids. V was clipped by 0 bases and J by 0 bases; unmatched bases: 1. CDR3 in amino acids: CASSPPDRDSYEQYF. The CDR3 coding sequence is TGTGCCAGCTCACCACCGGACAGGGACTCCTACGAGCAGTACTTC.

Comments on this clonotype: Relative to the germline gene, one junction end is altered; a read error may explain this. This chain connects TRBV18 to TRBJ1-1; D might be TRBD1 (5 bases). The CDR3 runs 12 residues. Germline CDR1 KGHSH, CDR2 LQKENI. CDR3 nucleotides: TGTACCAGCTCACGGGACAACACTGAAGCTTTCTTT. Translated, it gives CTSSRDNTEAFF.

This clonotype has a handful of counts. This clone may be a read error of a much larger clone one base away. CDR3 amino acids: CSARGSAYEQYF. The CDR3 DNA sequence: TGCAGTGCTAGGGGCAGTGCCTACGAGCAGTACTTC. The chain is built from TRBV20-1 and TRBJ2-7, with D uncertain. The CDR3 loop spans 12 amino acids. Trimming removed 3 bases at V and 2 bases at J, with 8 bases between. Per the germline V gene, CDR1 is DFQATT and CDR2 is SNEGSKA (reference sequence).

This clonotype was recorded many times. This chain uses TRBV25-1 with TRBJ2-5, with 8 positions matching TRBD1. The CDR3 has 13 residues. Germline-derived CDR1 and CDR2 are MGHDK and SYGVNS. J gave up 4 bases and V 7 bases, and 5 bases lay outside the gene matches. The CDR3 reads CASMTGARETQYF. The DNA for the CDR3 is TGTGCCAGCATGACAGGGGCCCGAGAGACCCAGTACTTC.

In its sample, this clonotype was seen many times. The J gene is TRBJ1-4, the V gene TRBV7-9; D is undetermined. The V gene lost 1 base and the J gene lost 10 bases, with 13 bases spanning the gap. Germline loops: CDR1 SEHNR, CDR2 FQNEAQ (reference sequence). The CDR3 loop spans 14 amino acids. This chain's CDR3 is CASSLEAISGKLFF. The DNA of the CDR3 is TGTGCCAGCAGCTTAGAGGCCATTAGTGGAAAACTGTTTTTT.

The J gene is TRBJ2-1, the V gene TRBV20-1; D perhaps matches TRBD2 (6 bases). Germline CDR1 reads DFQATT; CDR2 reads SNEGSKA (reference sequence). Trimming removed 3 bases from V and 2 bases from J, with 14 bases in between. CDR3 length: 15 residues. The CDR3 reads CSASYGGGAYNEQFF. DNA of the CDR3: TGCAGTGCTAGTTATGGGGGAGGTGCCTACAATGAGCAGTTCTTC.

CDR3 sequence reads: CASSEYGGWVGEKLFF. CDR3 sequence (DNA): TGTGCCAGCAGTGAATACGGAGGGTGGGTAGGTGAAAAACTGTTTTTT. V is TRBV25-1 and J is TRBJ1-4, with unresolved D. Trimming shortened V by 0 bases and J by 7 bases, and 15 bases separated the two germline ends. The CDR3 extends over 16 amino acids. Germline-derived CDR1 and CDR2 are MGHDK and SYGVNS. Combining the CDR3 with reference TRBV25-1 and TRBJ1-4 gives the whole variable domain EADIYQTPRYLVIGTGKKITLECSQTMGHDKMYWYQQDPGMELHLIHYSYGVNSTEKGDLSSESTVSRIRTEHFPLTLESARPSHTSQYLCASSEYGGWVGEKLFFGSGTQLSVL.

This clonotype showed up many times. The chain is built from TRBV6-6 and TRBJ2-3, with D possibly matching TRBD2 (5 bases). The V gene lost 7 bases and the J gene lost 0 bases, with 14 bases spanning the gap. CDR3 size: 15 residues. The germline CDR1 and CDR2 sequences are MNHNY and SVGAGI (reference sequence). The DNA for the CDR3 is TGTGCCAGCATTCTAGCCCGGCTTAGCACAGATACGCAGTATTTT. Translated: CASILARLSTDTQYF.

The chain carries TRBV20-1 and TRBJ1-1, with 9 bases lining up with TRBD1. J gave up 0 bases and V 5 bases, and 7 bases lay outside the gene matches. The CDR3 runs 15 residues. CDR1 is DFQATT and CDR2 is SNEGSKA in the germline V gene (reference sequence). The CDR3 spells CSARRTGAVNTEAFF. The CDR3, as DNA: TGCAGTGCTCGACGGACAGGGGCGGTGAACACTGAAGCTTTCTTT.

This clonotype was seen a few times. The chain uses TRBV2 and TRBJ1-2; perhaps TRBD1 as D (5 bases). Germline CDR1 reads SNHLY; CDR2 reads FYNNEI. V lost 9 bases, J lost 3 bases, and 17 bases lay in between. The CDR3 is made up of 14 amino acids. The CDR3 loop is CASTERGWDYGYTF. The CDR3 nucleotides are TGTGCCAGTACCGAACGGGGCTGGGACTATGGCTACACCTTC. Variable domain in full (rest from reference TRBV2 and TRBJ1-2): EPEVTQTPSHQVTQMGQEVILRCVPISNHLYFYWYRQILGQKVEFLVSFYNNEISEKSEIFDDQFSVERPDGSNFTLKIRSTKLEDSAMYFCASTERGWDYGYTFGSGTRLTVV.

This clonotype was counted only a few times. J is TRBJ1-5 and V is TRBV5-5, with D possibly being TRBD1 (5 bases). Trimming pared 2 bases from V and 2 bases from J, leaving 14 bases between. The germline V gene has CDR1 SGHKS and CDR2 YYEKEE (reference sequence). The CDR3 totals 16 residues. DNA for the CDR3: TGTGCCAGCAGCTTTTCCCGGCAGGGAGGCAATCAGCCCCAGCATTTT. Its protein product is CASSFSRQGGNQPQHF.

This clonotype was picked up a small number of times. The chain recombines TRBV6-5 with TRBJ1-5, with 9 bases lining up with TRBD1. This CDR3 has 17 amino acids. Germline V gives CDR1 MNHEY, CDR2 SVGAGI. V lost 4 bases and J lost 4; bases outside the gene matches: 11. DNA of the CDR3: TGTGCCAGCAGTTCACCAACCGGGACAGGGTCAAATCAGCCCCAGCATTTT. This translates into CASSSPTGTGSNQPQHF.

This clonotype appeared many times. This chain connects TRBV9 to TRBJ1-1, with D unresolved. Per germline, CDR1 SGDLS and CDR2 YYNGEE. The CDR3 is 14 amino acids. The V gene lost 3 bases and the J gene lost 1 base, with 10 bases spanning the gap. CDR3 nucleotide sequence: TGTGCCAGCAGCGCCGGCCTGGAGAACACTGAAGCTTTCTTT. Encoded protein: CASSAGLENTEAFF.

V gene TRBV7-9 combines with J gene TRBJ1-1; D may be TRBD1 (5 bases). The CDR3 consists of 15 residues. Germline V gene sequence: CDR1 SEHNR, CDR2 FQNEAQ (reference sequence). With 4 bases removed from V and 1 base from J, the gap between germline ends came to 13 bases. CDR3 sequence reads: CASSSSAGANTEAFF. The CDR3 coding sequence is TGTGCCAGCAGCTCATCAGCTGGGGCGAACACTGAAGCTTTCTTT.

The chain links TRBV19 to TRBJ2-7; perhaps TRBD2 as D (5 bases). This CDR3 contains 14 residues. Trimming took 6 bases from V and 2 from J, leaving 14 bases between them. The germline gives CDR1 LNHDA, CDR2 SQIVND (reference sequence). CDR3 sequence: CASSFAGAAYEQYF. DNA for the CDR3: TGTGCCAGTAGCTTCGCGGGCGCAGCCTACGAGCAGTACTTC.

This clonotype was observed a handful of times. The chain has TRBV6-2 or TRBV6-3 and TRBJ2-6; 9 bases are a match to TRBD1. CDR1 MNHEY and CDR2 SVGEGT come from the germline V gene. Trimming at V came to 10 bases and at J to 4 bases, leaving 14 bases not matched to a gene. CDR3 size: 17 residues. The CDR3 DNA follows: TGTGCCACCACTACCGGGACAGGGCTTGCCGGGGCCAACGTCCTGACTTTC. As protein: CATTTGTGLAGANVLTF.

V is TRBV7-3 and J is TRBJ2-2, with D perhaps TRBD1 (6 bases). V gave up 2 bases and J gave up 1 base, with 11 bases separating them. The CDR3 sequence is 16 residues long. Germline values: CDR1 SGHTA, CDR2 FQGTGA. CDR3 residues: CASSLAGQKNTGELFF. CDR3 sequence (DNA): TGTGCCAGCAGCTTAGCTGGACAGAAGAACACCGGGGAGCTGTTTTTT. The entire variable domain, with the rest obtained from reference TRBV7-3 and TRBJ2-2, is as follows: GAGVSQTPSNKVTEKGKYVELRCDPISGHTALYWYRQSLGQGPEFLIYFQGTGAADDSGLPNDRFFAVRPEGSVSTLKIQRTERGDSAVYLCASSLAGQKNTGELFFGEGSRLTVL.

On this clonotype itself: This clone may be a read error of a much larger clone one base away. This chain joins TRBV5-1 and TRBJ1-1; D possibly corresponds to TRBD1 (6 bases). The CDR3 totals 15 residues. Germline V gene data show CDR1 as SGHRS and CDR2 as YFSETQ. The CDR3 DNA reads TGCGCCAGCAGCTTCGGACAGAGTTTGAACACTGAAGCTTACTTT. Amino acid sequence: CASSFGQSLNTEAYF.

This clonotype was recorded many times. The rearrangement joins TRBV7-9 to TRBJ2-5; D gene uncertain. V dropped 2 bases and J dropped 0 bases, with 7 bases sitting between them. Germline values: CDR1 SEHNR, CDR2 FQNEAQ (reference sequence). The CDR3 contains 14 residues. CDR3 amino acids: CASSLTEYQETQYF. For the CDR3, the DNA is TGTGCCAGCAGCTTAACAGAGTACCAAGAGACCCAGTACTTC.

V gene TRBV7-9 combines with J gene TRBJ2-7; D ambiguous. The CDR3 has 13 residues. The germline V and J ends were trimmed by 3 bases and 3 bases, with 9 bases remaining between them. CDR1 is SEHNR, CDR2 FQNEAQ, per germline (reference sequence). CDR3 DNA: TGTGCCAGCAGCTTTTCCCTCAACTACGAGCAGTACTTC. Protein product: CASSFSLNYEQYF.

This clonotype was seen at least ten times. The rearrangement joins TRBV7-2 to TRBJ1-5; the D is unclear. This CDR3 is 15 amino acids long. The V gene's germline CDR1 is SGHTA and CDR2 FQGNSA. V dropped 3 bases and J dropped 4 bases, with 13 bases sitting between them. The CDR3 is CASSLKFTDNQPQHF. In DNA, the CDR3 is TGTGCCAGCAGCTTGAAATTCACAGATAATCAGCCCCAGCATTTT.

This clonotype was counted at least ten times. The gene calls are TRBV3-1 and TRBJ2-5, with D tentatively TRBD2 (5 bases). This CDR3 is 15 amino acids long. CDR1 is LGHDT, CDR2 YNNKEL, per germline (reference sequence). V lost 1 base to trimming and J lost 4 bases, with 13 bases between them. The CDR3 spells CASSQAELVRETQYF. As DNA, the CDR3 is TGTGCCAGCAGCCAAGCCGAACTAGTTCGAGAGACCCAGTACTTC.